This T cell receptor beta chain was sequenced during a study of shared clonotypes between healthy human individuals. Some clones are missing from TCRdb's copy, which holds only in-frame ones; the method was immunoSEQ multiplex PCR. The repertoire includes 2 million to 2.5 million clones, 85% to 95% of them detected once, and around 0.35% sits in the top ten. As regards this clone: The same CDR3 arises from other DNA sequences in this sample as well.

The sequenced sample consisted of naive CD4+ T cells from PBMCs. The subset here: CD45RA+ positively selected. The clonotype was recovered from a man between 18 and 29 years old in good health. Some clones in this sample may be carry-over from other donors' samples.

The CDR3 sequence: CASSFRGQETQYF. The CDR3 bases are TGTGCCAGCAGTTTTAGGGGCCAAGAGACCCAGTACTTC. V usage is TRBV28 and J usage is TRBJ2-5; a possible D gene is TRBD1 (5 bases). With 3 bases removed from V and 1 base from J, the gap between germline ends came to 6 bases. Germline CDR1 is MDHEN and CDR2 is SYDVKM. This CDR3 region has 13 residues.